Shown below are 18 T cell receptor beta chains from a single sample sequenced in a study of beta chain features in type 1 diabetes. As every portion of the isolated RNA was reverse transcribed, the sequencing read expressed TCRB transcripts. Libraries were prepared by immunoSEQ multiplex PCR; TCRdb keeps only in-frame clonotypes and omits some of them. The data show 550,000 to 850,000 clones, with over 10% seen just once and roughly 0.022% held by the top ten. Points from the study as a whole: Shortening of TCRB CDR3s, moderate but significant, appeared in all four CD4+ subsets of Type 1 diabetes patients.

No antigen is known for these receptors. The specimen sequenced was naive CD4+ T cells from blood. The receptors derive from a man younger than 30 with type 1 diabetes.

The rearrangement links TRBV4-1 to TRBJ1-4; perhaps TRBD1 as D (5 bases). CDR1 and CDR2 from the germline V gene are MGHRA and YSYEKL. The CDR3 spans 15 residues. Trimming took 3 bases from V and 8 from J, leaving 16 bases between them. CDR3 sequence: CASSQSGGGGEKLFF. CDR3 sequence (DNA): TGCGCCAGCAGCCAGAGCGGGGGGGGAGGAGAAAAACTGTTTTTT.

A few counts support this clone. V usage is TRBV30 and J usage is TRBJ2-5; D unclear. Germline V gene data show CDR1 as GTSNPN and CDR2 as SVGIG (reference sequence). The CDR3 runs 11 residues. The germline V and J ends were trimmed by 5 bases and 6 bases, with 10 bases remaining between them. CDR3 amino acids: CAWGRSQTQYF. CDR3 bases: TGTGCCTGGGGCCGCTCGCAGACCCAGTACTTC. Drawing the rest from reference TRBV30 and TRBJ2-5, the complete variable domain is SQTIHQWPATLVQPVGSPLSLECTVEGTSNPNLYWYRQAAGRGLQLLFYSVGIGQISSEVPQNLSASRPQDRQFILSSKKLLLSDSGFYLCAWGRSQTQYFGPGTRLLVL.

CDR3: CASSRDIRDTEAFF. CDR3 sequence (DNA): TGTGCCAGCTCACGTGACATCAGGGACACTGAAGCTTTCTTT. The V gene is TRBV18, the J gene TRBJ1-1; possibly TRBD1 for D (5 bases). CDR1 is KGHSH and CDR2 is LQKENI in the germline V gene. The V gene lost 4 bases and the J gene lost 3 bases, with 12 bases spanning the gap. The CDR3 covers 14 residues.

Points on this clone: The sample holds other DNA sequences that translate to the same CDR3. The genes are TRBV10-1 and TRBJ2-3; D remains unclear. Germline V CDR1 and CDR2: WNHNN, SYGVQD (reference sequence). The CDR3 loop spans 13 amino acids. Trimming took off 0 bases at V and 0 bases at J, with 1 base between the two ends. This CDR3 reads CASSESSTDTQYF. The CDR3 DNA sequence: TGCGCCAGCAGTGAGTCTAGCACAGATACGCAGTATTTT.

This chain joins TRBV5-1 and TRBJ1-2, with 8 bases matching TRBD1. In germline, CDR1 is SGHRS, CDR2 YFSETQ. The CDR3 length is 13 residues. Losses at the gene ends were 4 bases for V and 9 bases for J; bases not matched to a gene: 8. This chain's CDR3 is CASSPGQGRSYTF. In nucleotides, the CDR3 is TGCGCCAGCAGCCCCGGACAGGGTCGGAGCTACACCTTC.

The J gene is TRBJ1-1, the V gene TRBV29-1; D gene ambiguous. The germline gives CDR1 SQVTM, CDR2 ANQGSEA. The V and J ends lost 4 bases and 3 bases respectively, with 9 bases between them. CDR3 length: 12 residues. CDR3 sequence reads: CSVGDPYTEAFF. Written as DNA, the CDR3 is TGCAGCGTTGGGGATCCATACACTGAAGCTTTCTTT.

The rearrangement links TRBV7-6 to TRBJ1-1; D is ambiguous. Trimming took off 7 bases at V and 6 bases at J, with 3 bases between the two ends. Per the germline V gene, CDR1 is SGHVS and CDR2 is FNYEAQ. The CDR3 runs to 9 residues. CDR3 in DNA: TGTGCCAGCACCCCTGAAGCTTTCTTT. This sequence encodes CASTPEAFF.

The chain has TRBV10-3 and TRBJ2-5, with D maybe TRBD1 (6 bases). This CDR3 has 13 amino acids. Trimming pared 8 bases from V and 1 base from J, leaving 11 bases between. The germline gives CDR1 ENHRY, CDR2 SYGVKD. The CDR3, as DNA: TGTGCCATCCGGGACAACCCCCAAGAGACCCAGTACTTC. It specifies CAIRDNPQETQYF.

This clone was seen more than once but under ten times. CDR3 amino acids: CAWNIEGETQYF. DNA of the CDR3: TGTGCCTGGAACATCGAGGGTGAGACCCAGTACTTC. The chain is built from TRBV30 and TRBJ2-5; D may be TRBD2 (5 bases). The CDR3 runs to 12 residues. V gave up 4 bases and J gave up 5 bases, with 11 bases separating them. Germline V gene data show CDR1 as GTSNPN and CDR2 as SVGIG (reference sequence).

This clone was detected only a few times. The rearrangement links TRBV20-1 to TRBJ1-1; tentatively, D is TRBD1 (5 bases). V lost 7 bases, J lost 6 bases, and 9 bases lay in between. The CDR3 totals 10 residues. The V gene's germline CDR1 is DFQATT and CDR2 SNEGSKA (reference sequence). The CDR3 DNA reads TGCAGTGTACCAGGGCCTGAAGCTTTCTTT. Translating gives CSVPGPEAFF.

The rearrangement links TRBV2 to TRBJ2-7, with D tentatively TRBD1 or TRBD2 (6 bases each). Deletions cut 6 bases from V and 5 bases from J, with 26 bases between. This CDR3 comprises 17 residues. CDR1 and CDR2 (germline): SNHLY, FYNNEI. The CDR3 sequence: CASRVEWFGGRGDEQYF. The CDR3 DNA reads as TGTGCCAGCAGGGTTGAATGGTTCGGGGGCAGAGGAGACGAGCAGTACTTC.

This clone was seen a handful of times. The chain has TRBV10-3 and TRBJ1-2; possible D gene TRBD1, 5 bases. The germline gives CDR1 ENHRY, CDR2 SYGVKD. This CDR3 region has 15 residues. The germline V and J ends were trimmed by 5 bases and 8 bases, with 21 bases remaining between them. In DNA, the CDR3 is TGTGCCATCAGTACTTCTTTAGGGGTCCGAGGAGGCTACACCTTC. Its translation: CAISTSLGVRGGYTF.

In this sample, this clone turned up a few times. The chain joins TRBV4-2 to TRBJ1-2, with D tentatively TRBD1 (5 bases). The CDR3 sequence is 16 residues long. Trimming shortened V by 3 bases and J by 0 bases, and 14 bases separated the two germline ends. Germline V gene sequence: CDR1 LGHNA, CDR2 YNFKEQ. The CDR3 reads CASSHAAGGTNYGYTF. CDR3 DNA: TGTGCCAGCAGCCACGCGGCTGGGGGGACTAACTATGGCTACACCTTC.

The chain links TRBV7-2 to TRBJ2-3; 7 bases match TRBD2. The CDR3 runs to 16 residues. CDR1 and CDR2 (germline): SGHTA, FQGNSA. Trimming cost V 0 bases and J 3 bases; bases outside gene matches: 6. The CDR3 here is CASSLAQAGNTDTQYF. As DNA, the CDR3 is TGTGCCAGCAGCTTAGCTCAAGCGGGGAATACAGATACGCAGTATTTT.

The chain joins TRBV30 to TRBJ2-2; TRBD2 matches at 8 bases. CDR3 length equals 15 residues. Trimming at V came to 4 bases and at J to 2 bases, leaving 6 bases not matched to a gene. Germline CDR1 GTSNPN, CDR2 SVGIG (reference sequence). This chain's CDR3 is CAWTREGINTGELFF. In nucleotides, the CDR3 is TGTGCCTGGACTCGGGAGGGCATTAACACCGGGGAGCTGTTTTTT.

This chain links TRBV4-2 with TRBJ2-6; TRBD2 matches at 10 bases. The CDR3 covers 19 residues. The germline CDR1 and CDR2 sequences are LGHNA and YNFKEQ. V was pared by 0 bases and J by 2 bases, with 7 bases of the junction left unmatched. The CDR3 region is CASSQDALSGGAGANVLTF. CDR3 in DNA: TGTGCCAGCAGCCAAGATGCGTTGAGCGGGGGGGCTGGGGCCAACGTCCTGACTTTC.

The chain uses TRBV2 and TRBJ1-6; 10 nucleotides match TRBD1. CDR3 length: 15 residues. Unmatched junction bases numbered 5, after V lost 8 bases and J lost 4 bases. Germline CDR1 and CDR2: SNHLY and FYNNEI. The CDR3 DNA is TGTGCCAGCCAGAGGACAGGGGGATATAATTCACCCCTCCACTTT. Its translation: CASQRTGGYNSPLHF.

The chain employs TRBV29-1 and TRBJ2-3; TRBD2 matches 9 bases. The CDR3 totals 14 residues. Germline assignment: CDR1 SQVTM and CDR2 ANQGSEA. The J segment lost 11 bases and the V segment lost 0 bases, leaving 9 bases of the junction unmatched. The CDR3 region is CSVEESLGLAVQYF. In nucleotides, the CDR3 is TGCAGCGTTGAAGAATCTTTGGGACTAGCTGTGCAGTATTTT.